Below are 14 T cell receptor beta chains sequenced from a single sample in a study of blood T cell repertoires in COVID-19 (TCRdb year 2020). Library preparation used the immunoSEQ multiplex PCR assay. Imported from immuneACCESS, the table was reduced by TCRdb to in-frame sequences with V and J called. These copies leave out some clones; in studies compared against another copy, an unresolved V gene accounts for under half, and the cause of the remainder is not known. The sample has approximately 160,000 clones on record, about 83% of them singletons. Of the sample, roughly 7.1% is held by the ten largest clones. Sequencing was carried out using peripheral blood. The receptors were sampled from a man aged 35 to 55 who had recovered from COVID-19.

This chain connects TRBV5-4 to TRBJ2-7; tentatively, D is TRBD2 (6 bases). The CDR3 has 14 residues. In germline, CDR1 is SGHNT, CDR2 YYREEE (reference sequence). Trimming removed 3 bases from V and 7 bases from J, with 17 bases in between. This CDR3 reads CASSSLKEGGEQYF. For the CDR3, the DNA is TGTGCCAGCAGCTCTCTTAAGGAGGGCGGTGAGCAGTACTTC.

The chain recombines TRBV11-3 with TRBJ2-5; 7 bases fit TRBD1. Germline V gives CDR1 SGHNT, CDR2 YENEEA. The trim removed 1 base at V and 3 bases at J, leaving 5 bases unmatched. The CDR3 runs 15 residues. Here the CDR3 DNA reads TGTGCCAGCAGCTTAGTGAGGGGGCTGAAAGAGACCCAGTACTTC. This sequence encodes CASSLVRGLKETQYF.

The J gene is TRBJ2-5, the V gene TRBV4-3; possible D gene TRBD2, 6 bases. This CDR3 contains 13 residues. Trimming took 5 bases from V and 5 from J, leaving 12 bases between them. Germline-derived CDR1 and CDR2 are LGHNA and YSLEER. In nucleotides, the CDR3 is TGCGCCAGCAGCGGGGGGATGGGGGAGACCCAGTACTTC. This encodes CASSGGMGETQYF.

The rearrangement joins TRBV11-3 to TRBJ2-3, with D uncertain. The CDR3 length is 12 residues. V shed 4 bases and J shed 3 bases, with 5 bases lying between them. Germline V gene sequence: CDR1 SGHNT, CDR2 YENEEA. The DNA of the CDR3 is TGTGCCAGCAGCTCCTTGACAGATACGCAGTATTTT. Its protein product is CASSSLTDTQYF.

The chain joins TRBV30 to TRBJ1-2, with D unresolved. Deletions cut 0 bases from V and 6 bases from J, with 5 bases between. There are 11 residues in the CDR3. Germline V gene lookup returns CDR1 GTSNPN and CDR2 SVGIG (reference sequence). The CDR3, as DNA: TGTGCCTGGAGTGTATCAGATGGCTACACCTTC. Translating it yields CAWSVSDGYTF.

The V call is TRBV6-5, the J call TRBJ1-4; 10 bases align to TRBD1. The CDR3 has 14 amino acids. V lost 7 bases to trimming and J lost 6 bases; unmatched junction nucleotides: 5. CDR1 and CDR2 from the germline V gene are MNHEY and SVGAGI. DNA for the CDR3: TGTGCCAGCAAGGTGGGACAGGGGTATGAAAAACTGTTTTTT. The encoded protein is CASKVGQGYEKLFF.

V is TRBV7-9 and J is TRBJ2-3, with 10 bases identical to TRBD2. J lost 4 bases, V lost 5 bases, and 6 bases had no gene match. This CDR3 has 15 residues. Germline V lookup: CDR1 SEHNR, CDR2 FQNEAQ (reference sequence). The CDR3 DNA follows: TGTGCCAGCAGCCCTCCTAGCGGGAGCGCAGATACGCAGTATTTT. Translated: CASSPPSGSADTQYF.

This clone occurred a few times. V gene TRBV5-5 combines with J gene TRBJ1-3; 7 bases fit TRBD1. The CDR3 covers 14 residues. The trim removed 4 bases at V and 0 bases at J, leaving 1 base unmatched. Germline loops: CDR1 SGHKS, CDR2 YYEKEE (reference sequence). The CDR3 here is CASSPGGSGNTIYF. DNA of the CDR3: TGTGCCAGCAGCCCAGGGGGCTCTGGAAACACCATATATTTT.

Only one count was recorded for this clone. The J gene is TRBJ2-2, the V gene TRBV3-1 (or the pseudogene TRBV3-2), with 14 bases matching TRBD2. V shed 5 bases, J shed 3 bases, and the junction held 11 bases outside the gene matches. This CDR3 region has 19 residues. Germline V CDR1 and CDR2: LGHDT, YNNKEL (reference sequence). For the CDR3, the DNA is TGTGCCAGCAGCTTCCCGGGACTAGCGGGAGACTTTTACACCGGGGAGCTGTTTTTT. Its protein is CASSFPGLAGDFYTGELFF.

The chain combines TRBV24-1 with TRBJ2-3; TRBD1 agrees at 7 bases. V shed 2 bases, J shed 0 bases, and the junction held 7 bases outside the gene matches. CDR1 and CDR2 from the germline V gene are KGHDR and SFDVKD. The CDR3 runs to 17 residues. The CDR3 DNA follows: TGTGCCACCAGTGATTCCGCCGGGACAGCTAGCACAGATACGCAGTATTTT. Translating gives CATSDSAGTASTDTQYF.

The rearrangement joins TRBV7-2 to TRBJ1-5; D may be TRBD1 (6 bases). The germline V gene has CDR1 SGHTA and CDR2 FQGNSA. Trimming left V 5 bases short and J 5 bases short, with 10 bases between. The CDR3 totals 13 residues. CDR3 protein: CASSVKGDQPQHF. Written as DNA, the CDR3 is TGTGCCAGCAGCGTGAAGGGGGATCAGCCCCAGCATTTT.

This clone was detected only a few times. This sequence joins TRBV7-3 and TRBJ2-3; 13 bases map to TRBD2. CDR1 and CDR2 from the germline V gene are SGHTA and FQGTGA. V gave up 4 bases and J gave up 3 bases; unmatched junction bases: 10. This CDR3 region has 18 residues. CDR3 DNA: TGTGCCAGCAGCTCCCCGGGACTAGCGGGAAGAGGGACAGATACGCAGTATTTT. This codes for CASSSPGLAGRGTDTQYF.

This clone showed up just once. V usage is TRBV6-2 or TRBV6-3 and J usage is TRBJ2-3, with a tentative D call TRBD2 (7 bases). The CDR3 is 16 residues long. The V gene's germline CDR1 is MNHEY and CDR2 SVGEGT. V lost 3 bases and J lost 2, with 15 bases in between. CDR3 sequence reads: CASSYFAGAFTDTQYF. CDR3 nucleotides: TGTGCCAGCAGTTATTTTGCGGGGGCCTTCACAGATACGCAGTATTTT.

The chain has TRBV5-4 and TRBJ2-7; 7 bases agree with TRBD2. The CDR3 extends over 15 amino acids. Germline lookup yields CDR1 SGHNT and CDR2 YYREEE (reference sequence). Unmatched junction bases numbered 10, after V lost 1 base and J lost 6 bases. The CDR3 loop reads CASSLWAGVRAEQYF. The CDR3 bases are TGTGCCAGCAGCTTGTGGGCGGGAGTGCGGGCCGAGCAGTACTTC. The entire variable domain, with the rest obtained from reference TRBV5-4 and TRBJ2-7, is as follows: ETGVTQSPTHLIKTRGQQVTLRCSSQSGHNTVSWYQQALGQGPQFIFQYYREEENGRGNFPPRFSGLQFPNYSSELNVNALELDDSALYLCASSLWAGVRAEQYFGPGTRLTVT.